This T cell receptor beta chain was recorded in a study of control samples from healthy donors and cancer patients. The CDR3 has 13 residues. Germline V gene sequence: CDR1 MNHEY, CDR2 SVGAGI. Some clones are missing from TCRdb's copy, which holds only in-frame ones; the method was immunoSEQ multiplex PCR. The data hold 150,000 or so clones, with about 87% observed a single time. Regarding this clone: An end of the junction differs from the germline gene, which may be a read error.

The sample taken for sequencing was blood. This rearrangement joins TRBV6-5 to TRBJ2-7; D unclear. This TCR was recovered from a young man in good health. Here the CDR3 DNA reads TGTGCCAGCAGCCCGACTGTTTCCTCCGAGCAGTACTTC. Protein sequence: CASSPTVSSEQYF.